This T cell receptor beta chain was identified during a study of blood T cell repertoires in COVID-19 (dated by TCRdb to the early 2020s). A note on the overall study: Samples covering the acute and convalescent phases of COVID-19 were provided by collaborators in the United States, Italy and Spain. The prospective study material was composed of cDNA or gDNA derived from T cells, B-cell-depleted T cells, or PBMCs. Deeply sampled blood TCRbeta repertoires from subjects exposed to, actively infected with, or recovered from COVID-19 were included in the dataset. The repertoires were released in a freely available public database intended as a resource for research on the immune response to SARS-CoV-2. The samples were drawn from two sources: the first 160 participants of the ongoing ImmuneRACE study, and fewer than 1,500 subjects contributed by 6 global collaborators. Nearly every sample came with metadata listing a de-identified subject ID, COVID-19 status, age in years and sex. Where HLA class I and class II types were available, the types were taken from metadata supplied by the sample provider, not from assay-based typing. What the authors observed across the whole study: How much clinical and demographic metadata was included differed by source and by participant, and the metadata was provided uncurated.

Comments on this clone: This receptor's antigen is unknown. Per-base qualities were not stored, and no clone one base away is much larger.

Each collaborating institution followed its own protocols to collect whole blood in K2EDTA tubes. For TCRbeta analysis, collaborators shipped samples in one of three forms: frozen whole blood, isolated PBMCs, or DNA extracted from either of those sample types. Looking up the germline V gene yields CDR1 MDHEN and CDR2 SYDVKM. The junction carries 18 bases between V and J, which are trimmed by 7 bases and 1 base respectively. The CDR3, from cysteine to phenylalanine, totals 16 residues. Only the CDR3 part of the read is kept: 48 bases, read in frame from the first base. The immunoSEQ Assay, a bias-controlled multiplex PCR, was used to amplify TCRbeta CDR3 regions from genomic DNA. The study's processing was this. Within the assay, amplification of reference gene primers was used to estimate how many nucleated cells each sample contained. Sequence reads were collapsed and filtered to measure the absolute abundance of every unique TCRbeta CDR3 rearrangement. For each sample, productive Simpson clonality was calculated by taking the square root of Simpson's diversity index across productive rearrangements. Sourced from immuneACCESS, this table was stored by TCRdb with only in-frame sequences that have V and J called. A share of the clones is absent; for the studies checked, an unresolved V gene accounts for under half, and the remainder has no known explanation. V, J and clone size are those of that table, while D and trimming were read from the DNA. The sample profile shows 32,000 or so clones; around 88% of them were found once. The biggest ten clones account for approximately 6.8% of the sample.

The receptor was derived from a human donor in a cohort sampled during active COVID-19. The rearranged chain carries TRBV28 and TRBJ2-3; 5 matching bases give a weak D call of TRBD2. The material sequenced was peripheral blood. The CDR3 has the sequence CASTRGSGSRTDTQYF. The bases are TGTGCCAGCACCCGAGGGAGCGGATCACGCACAGATACGCAGTATTTT.